A selection of T cell receptor beta chains follows, all from one sample in a study of T-cell memory formation after mild COVID-19. A single record per CDR3 protein comes from TCRdb applying MiXCR to the 5' RACE reads. The sample records about 350,000 distinct CDR3 sequences, around 15% being singletons. Material for sequencing was PBMCs or a T cell subset sorted from them (not recorded which). The receptors were sampled from a man aged 18 to 29 who had mild COVID-19 (a few samples of this study predate the infection). Cell type and time point are not known. Each CDR3 is given with its conserved first and last residue. The D gene is left open where the match is weak. Not every row has a clone size; where given, it reads once, few, many or a size class.

V gene	D gene	J gene	clone size	CDR3 protein	CDR3 DNA
TRBV4-3	NA	TRBJ2-2	NA	CASSQDGDLFIGELFF	TGCGCCAGCAGCCAAGATGGGGACCTCTTCATCGGGGAGCTGTTTTTT
TRBV20-1	TRBD1	TRBJ2-5	NA	CSARGTGIETQYF	TGCAGTGCTAGAGGGACAGGAATAGAGACCCAGTACTTC
TRBV20-1	TRBD1	TRBJ1-1	few	CSAREGTGVGTEAFF	TGCAGTGCTAGAGAGGGGACAGGGGTGGGCACTGAAGCTTTCTTT
TRBV5-1	TRBD1	TRBJ1-2	few	CASSLVPGGENYGYTF	TGCGCCAGCAGCTTGGTACCAGGGGGCGAAAACTATGGCTACACCTTC
TRBV5-1	NA	TRBJ2-5	few	CASSLHGRGREETQYF	TGCGCCAGCAGCCTTCATGGGAGGGGGCGCGAAGAGACCCAGTACTTC
TRBV20-1	NA	TRBJ2-5	many	CSATTGTSEETQYF	TGCAGTGCTACAACCGGGACATCCGAAGAGACCCAGTACTTC
TRBV3-1	NA	TRBJ1-5	few	CASSLQGSGNQPQHF	TGTGCCAGCAGCTTACAGGGTTCGGGCAATCAGCCCCAGCATTTT
TRBV18	NA	TRBJ2-1	NA	CASSPPVGSRNEQFF	TGTGCCAGCTCACCACCGGTCGGGAGCAGAAATGAGCAGTTCTTC
TRBV20-1	NA	TRBJ2-3	NA	CSARAGATDTQYF	TGCAGTGCTAGAGCGGGGGCCACAGATACGCAGTATTTT
TRBV15	NA	TRBJ2-3	many	CATSRHDLYPDTQYF	TGTGCCACCAGCAGACACGACCTATATCCAGATACGCAGTATTTT
TRBV7-6	TRBD2	TRBJ2-5	NA	CASSAGVYQETQYF	TGTGCCAGCAGCGCGGGGGTTTACCAAGAGACCCAGTACTTC
TRBV7-2	NA	TRBJ1-2	few	CASSVGTVGYGYTF	TGTGCCAGCAGCGTCGGGACGGTTGGGTATGGCTACACCTTC
TRBV5-1	NA	TRBJ1-2	many	CASSQTVNYGYTF	TGCGCCAGCAGTCAGACAGTTAACTATGGCTACACCTTC
TRBV5-6	NA	TRBJ2-5	many	CASSSTYTETQYF	TGTGCCAGCAGCTCCACATATACGGAGACCCAGTACTTC
TRBV5-1	NA	TRBJ1-2	NA	CASSLGGGTNGYTF	TGCGCCAGCAGCTTGGGCGGCGGGACCAATGGCTACACCTTC